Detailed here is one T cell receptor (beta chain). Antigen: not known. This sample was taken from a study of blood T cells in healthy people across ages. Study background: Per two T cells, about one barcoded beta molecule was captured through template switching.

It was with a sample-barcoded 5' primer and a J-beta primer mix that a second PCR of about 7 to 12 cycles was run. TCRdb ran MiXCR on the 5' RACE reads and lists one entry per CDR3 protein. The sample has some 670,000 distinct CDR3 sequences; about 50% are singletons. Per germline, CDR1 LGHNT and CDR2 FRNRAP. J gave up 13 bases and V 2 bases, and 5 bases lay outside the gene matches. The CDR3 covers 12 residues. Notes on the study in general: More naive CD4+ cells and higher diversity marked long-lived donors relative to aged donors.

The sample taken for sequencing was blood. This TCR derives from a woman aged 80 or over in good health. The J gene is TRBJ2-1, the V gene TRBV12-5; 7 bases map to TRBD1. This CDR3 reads CASGLTRQGQFF. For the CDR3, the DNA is TGTGCTAGTGGTTTGACGCGACAGGGCCAGTTCTTC.